This entry lists 21 T cell receptor beta chains sequenced from one sample in a study of blood T cells in healthy people across ages. PCR was performed a second time for about 7 to 12 cycles using a sample-barcoded 5' primer and a J-beta primer mix. Via MiXCR, TCRdb re-called the 5' RACE reads, giving one row per CDR3 protein. The data show approximately 850,000 distinct CDR3 sequences, around 43% seen once. Sequencing was performed on blood. These receptors originate from a man aged 55 to 70 in good health.

In its sample, this clonotype was seen a few times. The chain employs TRBV28 and TRBJ2-5; maybe TRBD1 (5 bases). The germline V gene encodes CDR1 MDHEN and CDR2 SYDVKM. The CDR3 length is 15 residues. V was cut by 5 bases and J by 4 bases, with 17 bases left in between. CDR3 DNA: TGTGCCAGCAGTGGTTCTGGGGCTCTACCAGAGACCCAGTACTTC. Encoded protein: CASSGSGALPETQYF.

The chain has TRBV6-2 or TRBV6-3 and TRBJ2-7, with no clear D. Germline-derived CDR1 and CDR2 are MNHEY and SVGEGT. The CDR3 has 13 residues. Trimming took 6 bases from V and 2 from J, leaving 11 bases between them. The DNA for the CDR3 is TGTGCCAGCAGACGAGATGTAGCCTACGAGCAGTACTTC. This codes for CASRRDVAYEQYF.

This clonotype was counted between two and nine times. This chain uses TRBV25-1 with TRBJ1-2, with 9 positions matching TRBD1. J lost 6 bases, V lost 6 bases, and 8 bases had no gene match. This CDR3 region has 14 residues. Germline V CDR1 and CDR2: MGHDK, SYGVNS. CDR3 DNA: TGTGCCAGCAGCTTCCCCGGGACAGGGAATGGCTACACCTTC. This gives the protein CASSFPGTGNGYTF.

V gene TRBV5-1 combines with J gene TRBJ1-2; 8 positions match TRBD1. The CDR3 is made up of 14 amino acids. Germline trimming cut 4 bases from V and 3 bases from J; bases unmatched to any gene: 5. The germline V gene has CDR1 SGHRS and CDR2 YFSETQ. This CDR3 is CASSPGGLDYGYTF. In nucleotides, the CDR3 is TGCGCCAGCAGCCCAGGGGGCCTAGACTATGGCTACACCTTC.

The chain combines TRBV5-8 with TRBJ2-7; no firm D call. The CDR3 consists of 13 residues. The germline V gene encodes CDR1 SGHTS and CDR2 YDEGEE. The V gene lost 3 bases and the J gene lost 2 bases, with 9 bases spanning the gap. The CDR3 loop is CASSSGMAYEQYF. The CDR3 DNA is TGTGCCAGCAGCTCGGGTATGGCCTACGAGCAGTACTTC.

The genes are TRBV18 and TRBJ2-1; a weak D match, TRBD1 (5 bases). The germline V and J ends were trimmed by 1 base and 9 bases, with 16 bases remaining between them. Germline V lookup: CDR1 KGHSH, CDR2 LQKENI. The length of the CDR3 is 15 residues. CDR3 nucleotide sequence: TGTGCCAGCTCACCACAGGGGTCGACCTGGGGTGAGCAGTTCTTC. Translation gives CASSPQGSTWGEQFF.

This clonotype was detected a few times. The rearrangement links TRBV20-1 to TRBJ1-6, with a weak D call TRBD1 (6 bases). The V and J ends lost 6 bases and 9 bases respectively, with 15 bases between them. The CDR3 runs 13 residues. Germline V lookup: CDR1 DFQATT, CDR2 SNEGSKA (reference sequence). For the CDR3, the DNA is TGCAGTGCCTACTCAGGGGCGCCTTCACCCCTCCACTTT. Protein sequence: CSAYSGAPSPLHF.

As to this clonotype: The junction departs from germline at one end; a sequencing error may be responsible. The gene calls are TRBV5-1 and TRBJ2-5, with D perhaps matching TRBD1 or TRBD2 (6 bases each). The germline V gene has CDR1 SGHRS and CDR2 YFSETQ. CDR3 size: 16 residues. The CDR3 DNA reads TGCGCCAGCAGCTTGGTAGGGGGGCCCCAAGGGGAGACCCGGTACTTC. It is translated as CASSLVGGPQGETRYF.

The gene calls are TRBV20-1 and TRBJ1-2; no clear D gene. The CDR3 extends over 15 amino acids. In germline, CDR1 is DFQATT, CDR2 SNEGSKA (reference sequence). The ends were cut back, 0 bases at V and 0 bases at J, with 11 bases in the middle. CDR3: CSARDMEDTNYGYTF. The DNA of the CDR3 is TGCAGTGCTAGAGATATGGAGGATACTAACTATGGCTACACCTTC.

In this sample, this clonotype turned up once. The CDR3 reads CASSQEDGSGGFIYEQYF. The CDR3 DNA sequence: TGTGCCAGCAGCCAAGAGGATGGAAGCGGGGGGTTCATCTACGAGCAGTACTTC. The chain couples TRBV4-2 to TRBJ2-7; TRBD2 matches at 9 bases. Germline loops: CDR1 LGHNA, CDR2 YNFKEQ. The V and J ends lost 0 bases and 3 bases, in that order; junction bases with no gene match: 12. This CDR3 is 18 amino acids long.

This chain joins TRBV7-2 and TRBJ2-7, with D perhaps being TRBD1 or TRBD2 (5 bases each). Germline values: CDR1 SGHTA, CDR2 FQGNSA. V shed 6 bases and J shed 7 bases, with 19 bases lying between them. The CDR3 spans 14 residues. CDR3 amino acids: CASSLGPPTNEQYF. CDR3 nucleotides: TGTGCCAGCAGTTTGGGACCTCCCACAAATGAGCAGTACTTC.

The chain employs TRBV6-5 and TRBJ2-1; a possible D gene is TRBD2 (6 bases). The V gene lost 2 bases and the J gene lost 4 bases, with 12 bases spanning the gap. The CDR3 is made up of 15 amino acids. The germline gives CDR1 MNHEY, CDR2 SVGAGI. CDR3 protein: CASSYAGTEYNEQFF. As DNA, the CDR3 is TGTGCCAGCAGTTACGCGGGGACGGAGTACAATGAGCAGTTCTTC.

The chain has TRBV6-2 or TRBV6-3 and TRBJ2-7; TRBD1 might be the D (6 bases). The end of the DNA aligns better with TRBJ2-5, so the J call may be wrong. CDR1 and CDR2 from the germline V gene are MNHEY and SVGEGT. The CDR3 consists of 16 residues. The CDR3 region is CASSHRQGRVEETQYF. Written as DNA, the CDR3 is TGTGCCAGCAGTCATCGTCAGGGGAGAGTAGAAGAGACCCAGTACTTC.

This clonotype has a handful of counts. This chain uses TRBV20-1 with TRBJ1-2; TRBD1 might be the D (6 bases). The CDR3 extends over 15 amino acids. In germline, CDR1 is DFQATT, CDR2 SNEGSKA (reference sequence). Trimming shortened V by 0 bases and J by 4 bases, and 15 bases separated the two germline ends. Here the CDR3 reads CSARDPGHSRYGYTF. The CDR3 nucleotides are TGCAGTGCTAGAGATCCGGGACACAGCCGCTATGGCTACACCTTC.

The chain employs TRBV4-3 and TRBJ1-4, with TRBD1 identical over 9 bases. There are 16 residues in the CDR3. Looked up from germline, CDR1 is LGHNA and CDR2 is YSLEER. Trimming removed 0 bases from V and 6 bases from J; junction bases left unmatched: 5. CDR3 bases: TGCGCCAGCAGCCAAGACAGGGGGACAGGGTATGAAAAACTGTTTTTT. It yields the protein CASSQDRGTGYEKLFF.

This clonotype was counted a few times. The genes are TRBV15 and TRBJ2-1; D unclear. The CDR3 extends over 12 amino acids. Deletions cut 1 base from V and 9 bases from J, with 7 bases between. The V gene's germline CDR1 is LNHNV and CDR2 YYDKDF (reference sequence). CDR3 sequence reads: CATSRGSSEQFF. In nucleotides, the CDR3 is TGTGCCACCAGCAGAGGTTCGAGTGAGCAGTTCTTC.

This clonotype appeared once. The chain has TRBV12-3 or TRBV12-4 and TRBJ2-3; TRBD2 matches 9 bases. The CDR3 has 15 amino acids. V lost 6 bases to trimming and J lost 3 bases; unmatched junction nucleotides: 7. CDR3: CASRRTSAITDTQYF. The CDR3 DNA follows: TGTGCCAGCAGGAGGACTAGCGCCATAACAGATACGCAGTATTTT.

V is TRBV11-3 and J is TRBJ2-5; no reliable D call. The V gene's germline CDR1 is SGHNT and CDR2 YENEEA. Trimming shortened V by 1 base and J by 1 base, and 13 bases separated the two germline ends. This CDR3 is built from 16 residues. The CDR3 region is CASSLGHAARQETQYF. The CDR3 nucleotides read TGTGCCAGCAGCTTAGGTCACGCGGCCCGCCAAGAGACCCAGTACTTC.

The CDR3 is CSARDEQRSSYNSPLHF. The CDR3 nucleotides read TGCAGTGCTAGAGATGAACAACGCAGCTCCTATAATTCACCCCTCCACTTT. The rearrangement links TRBV20-1 to TRBJ1-6; D uncertain. The CDR3 sequence is 17 residues long. The germline V gene encodes CDR1 DFQATT and CDR2 SNEGSKA (reference sequence). Trimming cost V 0 bases and J 0 bases, with 12 bases left between them.

The chain combines TRBV11-2 with TRBJ2-1; D is ambiguous. The length of the CDR3 is 12 residues. Looked up from germline, CDR1 is SGHAT and CDR2 is FQNNGV. The V end lost 8 bases, the J end lost 0 bases, and 5 bases lay between the germline ends. CDR3 in amino acids: CASCNSYNEQFF. The CDR3, as DNA: TGTGCCAGCTGCAACTCCTACAATGAGCAGTTCTTC.

In this sample, this clonotype turned up a few times. This chain uses TRBV7-2 with TRBJ1-5, with D uncertain. Trimming removed 0 bases at V and 4 bases at J, with 4 bases between. Germline assignment: CDR1 SGHTA and CDR2 FQGNSA. CDR3 length: 13 residues. The CDR3 loop reads CASSLAWNQPQHF. CDR3 nucleotide sequence: TGTGCCAGCAGCTTAGCATGGAATCAGCCCCAGCATTTT.